The next 28 T cell receptor beta chains were all read from a single sample in a study of blood T cell repertoires in COVID-19. Libraries were prepared by immunoSEQ multiplex PCR; TCRdb keeps only in-frame clonotypes and omits some of them. The sample holds 250,000 or so clones; 88% are singletons and the top ten take around 6.6%. The sequenced sample was peripheral blood. All receptors come from a woman aged 30 to 39 with COVID-19, enrolled during active disease.

The rearrangement links TRBV7-9 to TRBJ2-1; 11 nucleotides align to TRBD1. V dropped 3 bases and J dropped 9; count of bases not matched to a gene: 7. Germline loops: CDR1 SEHNR, CDR2 FQNEAQ (reference sequence). CDR3 size: 15 residues. Here the CDR3 DNA reads TGTGCCAGCAGCTTTGGGACAGGGGGAGTTGGTGAGCAGTTCTTC. Residues: CASSFGTGGVGEQFF. The variable domain in full, completed from reference TRBV7-9 and TRBJ2-1, reads DTGVSQNPRHKITKRGQNVTFRCDPISEHNRLYWYRQTLGQGPEFLTYFQNEAQLEKSRLLSDRFSAERPKGSFSTLEIQRTEQGDSAMYLCASSFGTGGVGEQFFGPGTRLTVL.

The table lists this clone with a few counts. The chain recombines TRBV7-2 with TRBJ2-1, with a weak D call TRBD2 (6 bases). The CDR3 contains 14 residues. Per the germline V gene, CDR1 is SGHTA and CDR2 is FQGNSA. V was pared by 3 bases and J by 7 bases, with 13 bases between. CDR3: CASSLLGGDNEQFF. In DNA form, the CDR3 reads TGTGCCAGCAGCTTGTTGGGGGGAGATAATGAGCAGTTCTTC.

The chain combines TRBV13 with TRBJ2-7; D unresolved. Germline-derived CDR1 and CDR2 are PRHDT and FYEKMQ (reference sequence). CDR3 length equals 11 residues. Trimming left V 4 bases short and J 6 bases short, with 7 bases between. The CDR3 reads CASSSRGEQYF. The CDR3 DNA sequence: TGTGCCAGCAGCTCCCGAGGCGAGCAGTACTTC.

The CDR3 coding sequence is TGTGCCAGCAGCTTACGGGGTCGGGACAGGAGCCTTTGGGAGCAGTACTTC. Protein sequence: CASSLRGRDRSLWEQYF. The rearrangement uses TRBV7-2 and TRBJ2-7; TRBD1 aligns across 8 bases. CDR1 is SGHTA and CDR2 is FQGNSA in the germline V gene. J was trimmed by 7 bases and V by 2 bases; bases with no gene match: 16. CDR3 length: 17 residues.

This clone was detected only a few times. V gene TRBV18 combines with J gene TRBJ1-5; 7 nucleotides agree with TRBD1. Germline CDR1 and CDR2: KGHSH and LQKENI. The CDR3 spans 14 residues. The ends lost 3 bases at V and 4 bases at J; junction bases unmatched: 3. The CDR3 DNA reads as TGTGCCAGCTCACCGGCAGGGGGGAATCAGCCCCAGCATTTT. Its translation: CASSPAGGNQPQHF.

This chain joins TRBV7-2 and TRBJ1-3; D gene unclear. V lost 3 bases and J 2 bases, leaving 5 bases between the germline ends. The V gene's germline CDR1 is SGHTA and CDR2 FQGNSA. The CDR3 has 13 amino acids. CDR3 DNA sequence: TGTGCCAGCAGCTTGTCAACTGGAAACACCATATATTTT. Translation gives CASSLSTGNTIYF.

This clone showed up just once. CDR3 DNA: TGTGCCAGCAGCGTATGGGCTAGCCCCACAGATACGCAGTATTTT. It specifies CASSVWASPTDTQYF. V is TRBV9 and J is TRBJ2-3, with D possibly TRBD2 on 5 matching bases. The CDR3 covers 15 residues. Germline V gene lookup returns CDR1 SGDLS and CDR2 YYNGEE. V was cut by 1 base and J by 2 bases, with 11 bases left in between.

The rearrangement uses TRBV19 and TRBJ2-3; D not certain. CDR3 length equals 14 residues. The V end lost 3 bases, the J end lost 8 bases, and 15 bases lay between the germline ends. The V gene's germline CDR1 is LNHDA and CDR2 SQIVND (reference sequence). CDR3 loop: CASSMGNEMGTQYF. The CDR3, as DNA: TGTGCCAGTAGTATGGGCAACGAGATGGGTACGCAGTATTTT.

There are a few counts of this clone. The DNA of the CDR3 is TGTGCCAGCAGAGACCAGGGTTTGGACACCGGGGAGCTGTTTTTT. Its translation: CASRDQGLDTGELFF. The genes are TRBV6-6 and TRBJ2-2; tentatively, D is TRBD1 (5 bases). Germline assignment: CDR1 MNHNY and CDR2 SVGAGI (reference sequence). The CDR3 has 15 residues. V gave up 6 bases and J gave up 3 bases, with 14 bases separating them.

The rearrangement joins TRBV27 to TRBJ1-1; D is uncertain. With 5 bases removed from V and 1 base from J, the gap between germline ends came to 11 bases. The CDR3 consists of 14 residues. CDR1 is MNHEY and CDR2 is SMNVEV in the germline V gene (reference sequence). This CDR3 is CASSPLRWNTEAFF. The CDR3 DNA reads as TGTGCCAGCAGTCCCCTCAGGTGGAACACTGAAGCTTTCTTT.

This chain links TRBV2 with TRBJ1-2; D may be TRBD1 (5 bases). Trimming shortened V by 6 bases and J by 3 bases, and 17 bases separated the two germline ends. The CDR3 has 15 amino acids. Germline values: CDR1 SNHLY, CDR2 FYNNEI. The CDR3 sequence: CASSLATESYYGYTF. CDR3 nucleotide sequence: TGTGCCAGCAGCCTCGCGACAGAGTCCTACTATGGCTACACCTTC.

V and J are TRBV12-5 and TRBJ2-3, with 7 bases lining up with TRBD1. V gave up 6 bases and J gave up 4 bases; unmatched junction bases: 4. Germline CDR1 reads LGHNT; CDR2 reads FRNRAP. This CDR3 region has 13 residues. CDR3: CASGKDRADTQYF. CDR3 bases: TGTGCTAGTGGCAAAGACAGGGCAGATACGCAGTATTTT. Full variable domain (remainder filled in from reference TRBV12-5 and TRBJ2-3): DARVTQTPRHKVTEMGQEVTMRCQPILGHNTVFWYRQTMMQGLELLAYFRNRAPLDDSGMPKDRFSAEMPDATLATLKIQPSEPRDSAVYFCASGKDRADTQYFGPGTRLTVL.

V is TRBV24-1 and J is TRBJ1-2, with D possibly being TRBD1 (5 bases). The CDR3 runs 13 residues. CDR1 KGHDR and CDR2 SFDVKD come from the germline V gene. Trimming removed 6 bases at V and 2 bases at J, with 9 bases between. CDR3 DNA: TGTGCCACCAGTAGGGGTTTCAACTATGGCTACACCTTC. Amino acids: CATSRGFNYGYTF.

The rearrangement uses TRBV30 and TRBJ1-3; no clear D. V was shortened by 5 bases and J by 7 bases, with 12 bases between the two germline ends. Germline CDR1 is GTSNPN and CDR2 is SVGIG (reference sequence). CDR3 size: 12 residues. The CDR3 region is CAWSSGRNTIYF. As DNA, the CDR3 is TGTGCCTGGTCCTCAGGTCGGAACACCATATATTTT.

This clone has just one count. The rearrangement links TRBV2 to TRBJ2-1; weak D call: TRBD1 (6 bases). Germline assignment: CDR1 SNHLY and CDR2 FYNNEI. The V end was cut by 3 bases, the J end by 6 bases, with 12 bases between. This CDR3 has 14 amino acids. The CDR3 nucleotides are TGTGCCAGCAGTGAGCAGGGGCAGGGCAATGAGCAGTTCTTC. Protein product: CASSEQGQGNEQFF.

J is TRBJ1-2 and V is TRBV6-1, with D unclear. Germline V gene lookup returns CDR1 MNHNS and CDR2 SASEGT. The CDR3 loop spans 17 amino acids. The V and J ends lost 2 bases and 1 base respectively, with 17 bases between them. CDR3 residues: CASSEILGEPYNYGYTF. The CDR3 DNA reads TGTGCCAGCAGTGAAATTTTAGGAGAGCCCTATAACTATGGCTACACCTTC.

V and J are TRBV3-1 (or the pseudogene TRBV3-2) and TRBJ2-3, with 7 bases fitting TRBD2. The V segment lost 3 bases and the J segment 0 bases; nucleotides outside the gene matches: 9. The CDR3 sequence is 17 residues long. From germline, CDR1 is LGHDT and CDR2 YNNKEL (reference sequence). Here the CDR3 reads CASSQPAGFPSTDTQYF. The DNA of the CDR3 is TGTGCCAGCAGCCAGCCAGCGGGATTCCCTAGCACAGATACGCAGTATTTT.

This clone showed up just a few times. The genes are TRBV6-5 and TRBJ1-2; a possible D gene is TRBD1 (5 bases). Trimming cost V 2 bases and J 5 bases, with 12 bases left between them. Germline V CDR1 and CDR2: MNHEY, SVGAGI. The CDR3 spans 14 residues. In DNA form, the CDR3 reads TGTGCCAGCAGTTACGGGGCAGGGCTGTATGGCTACACCTTC. This codes for CASSYGAGLYGYTF.

The chain couples TRBV5-1 to TRBJ1-5; tentative D call: TRBD1 (5 bases). CDR3 length: 15 amino acids. Germline lookup yields CDR1 SGHRS and CDR2 YFSETQ. The V gene lost 4 bases and the J gene lost 3 bases, with 14 bases spanning the gap. The CDR3 loop is CASSPLGGLNQPQHF. In DNA, the CDR3 is TGCGCCAGCAGCCCCTTGGGGGGTCTCAATCAGCCCCAGCATTTT.

The chain joins TRBV7-9 to TRBJ1-1, with a tentative D call TRBD1 (6 bases). This CDR3 comprises 13 residues. Germline values: CDR1 SEHNR, CDR2 FQNEAQ (reference sequence). V lost 1 base and J lost 7, with 10 bases in between. DNA for the CDR3: TGTGCCAGCAGCTTAGGGGGGCCGGTTGAAGCTTTCTTT. Residues: CASSLGGPVEAFF.

In DNA, the CDR3 is TGTGCCAGCAGCCTGGGCCGAGACGCTGAGCAGTTCTTC. Protein: CASSLGRDAEQFF. The chain employs TRBV9 and TRBJ2-1; no definite D call. Germline V gives CDR1 SGDLS, CDR2 YYNGEE. CDR3 length: 13 amino acids. Trimming left V 4 bases short and J 9 bases short, with 14 bases between.

CDR3 nucleotide sequence: TGCAGTGCTAGAGATCAGGGCTACACCTTC. It yields the protein CSARDQGYTF. The chain combines TRBV20-1 with TRBJ1-2; no clear D gene. Trimming took 0 bases from V and 8 from J, leaving 4 bases between them. Germline CDR1 reads DFQATT; CDR2 reads SNEGSKA (reference sequence). The CDR3 totals 10 residues.

This clone was found a few times. The genes are TRBV6-6 and TRBJ1-1, with D perhaps TRBD1 (6 bases). Germline V gene data show CDR1 as MNHNY and CDR2 as SVGAGI (reference sequence). V dropped 2 bases and J dropped 8 bases, with 15 bases sitting between them. The CDR3 is made up of 14 amino acids. The CDR3 bases are TGTGCCAGCAGTTACGGGGACACGGTGGGGGAAGCTTTCTTT. Protein: CASSYGDTVGEAFF.

The chain has TRBV5-6 and TRBJ1-5; tentatively, D is TRBD1 (6 bases). V lost 0 bases and J lost 4, with 14 bases in between. Looked up from germline, CDR1 is SGHDT and CDR2 is YYEEEE. This CDR3 contains 16 residues. The DNA of the CDR3 is TGTGCCAGCAGCTTGGGGGGGCCAAGCCAGAATCAGCCCCAGCATTTT. Protein: CASSLGGPSQNQPQHF.

V usage is TRBV6-4 and J usage is TRBJ2-3; D is uncertain. The CDR3 consists of 12 residues. The germline V gene encodes CDR1 MRHNA and CDR2 SNTAGT. V lost 3 bases, J lost 8 bases, and 9 bases lay in between. CDR3 DNA: TGTGCCAGCAGTGAAGTGAGTGGTACGCAGTATTTT. It yields the protein CASSEVSGTQYF.

This clone showed up just once. The gene calls are TRBV19 and TRBJ1-6, with 9 nucleotides matching TRBD1. J was trimmed by 4 bases and V by 3 bases; bases with no gene match: 1. The CDR3 runs to 15 residues. Germline V gene sequence: CDR1 LNHDA, CDR2 SQIVND (reference sequence). The CDR3 sequence: CASSMGTGYNSPLHF. Here the CDR3 DNA reads TGTGCCAGTAGTATGGGGACAGGGTATAATTCACCCCTCCACTTT.

The chain links TRBV18 to TRBJ2-7, with D maybe TRBD1 (5 bases). The CDR3 has 15 residues. Between the trimmed V and J ends, which lost 2 bases and 5 bases, there was a span of 16 bases. Germline V gene data show CDR1 as KGHSH and CDR2 as LQKENI. This CDR3 reads CASSPTAQGSHEQYV. The CDR3 DNA is TGTGCCAGCTCACCAACGGCCCAGGGTTCCCACGAGCAGTACGTC.

The gene calls are TRBV9 and TRBJ2-1; no clear D. V was trimmed by 2 bases and J by 0 bases, leaving 6 bases between them. Germline CDR1 SGDLS, CDR2 YYNGEE. This CDR3 has 14 amino acids. Here the CDR3 DNA reads TGTGCCAGCAGCGTTGCGGCCTCCTACAATGAGCAGTTCTTC. Amino acid sequence: CASSVAASYNEQFF.